This T cell receptor (beta chain) was recovered during a study of molecular identifiers for immune sequencing clone quantification. TCRdb fed the PCR reads into MiXCR, producing one record per CDR3 protein. The top ten hold around 0.79% of the sample, which has approximately 550,000 distinct CDR3 sequences, less than 30% seen once. This clonotype was seen a few times. This CDR3 is built from 15 residues. V shed 3 bases and J shed 8 bases, with 19 bases lying between them. Germline V gene lookup returns CDR1 LNHDA and CDR2 SQIVND (reference sequence). The chain joins TRBV19 to TRBJ1-2, with D unresolved. This TCR was recovered from a human donor in good health. Some libraries in this study had Jurkat cell RNA spiked in. Sequenced sample: naive CD8+ T cells from blood, with Jurkat cell RNA spiked in. The subset denotes: FACS-sorted CD8+CD4-CCR7+CD45RA+ naive T cells. The CDR3 loop is CASSITPDRSRGYTF. In DNA form, the CDR3 reads TGTGCCAGTAGTATCACCCCGGACCGTTCTAGGGGCTACACCTTC.